Below, 25 T cell receptor beta chains from the same sample are listed, as sequenced in a study of post-analysis software for immune sequencing data. Whole-study findings and limits: With TRBV5-6, TRBV5-1 and TRBV20-1 included, 4 or 5 TRBV segments were more frequent in patients than in controls.

Their antigens are not known. TCR beta cDNA libraries had unique molecular identifiers. TCRdb re-called the PCR reads through MiXCR, storing one row per CDR3 protein. The sample consists of 750,000 to 950,000 distinct CDR3 sequences, roughly 50% of them appearing once. The sample was blood. The receptors were sampled from a girl aged 10-17 years with multiple sclerosis.

This clonotype was detected a few times. The V and J genes are TRBV12-3 or TRBV12-4 and TRBJ1-2; 8 bases line up with TRBD1. The CDR3 contains 14 residues. V lost 5 bases, J lost 8 bases, and 10 bases stayed unmatched. CDR3 protein: CASSPTQGAEGYTF. The CDR3 nucleotides read TGTGCCAGCAGTCCAACCCAGGGGGCGGAGGGCTACACCTTC.

The chain links TRBV5-1 to TRBJ1-1; no reliable D call. V gave up 2 bases and J gave up 0 bases, with 11 bases separating them. Germline assignment: CDR1 SGHRS and CDR2 YFSETQ. The CDR3 is 15 residues long. The CDR3 DNA reads as TGCGCCAGCAGCTTACACTCGAACATGAACACTGAAGCTTTCTTT. Translated, it gives CASSLHSNMNTEAFF.

The chain employs TRBV12-3 or TRBV12-4 and TRBJ2-4; D is unresolved. V was cut by 2 bases and J by 0 bases, with 23 bases left in between. The CDR3 is 20 residues long. CDR3 coding DNA: TGTGCCAGCAGTTTATGGGATTCTGGAGCGTTATCACTAGCCAAAAACATTCAGTACTTC. As protein: CASSLWDSGALSLAKNIQYF.

The table lists this clonotype with a few counts. V and J are TRBV20-1 and TRBJ2-5; D gene unclear. With 3 bases removed from V and 2 bases from J, the gap between germline ends came to 4 bases. The CDR3 contains 11 residues. From germline, CDR1 is DFQATT and CDR2 SNEGSKA (reference sequence). The CDR3 sequence: CSASEQETQYF. For the CDR3, the DNA is TGCAGTGCTAGTGAACAAGAGACCCAGTACTTC.

The chain employs TRBV7-9 and TRBJ1-1; 7 nucleotides line up with TRBD1. With V trimmed by 5 bases and J by 2 bases, 8 bases remained unmatched. Germline V gives CDR1 SEHNR, CDR2 FQNEAQ (reference sequence). The CDR3 sequence is 15 residues long. CDR3 coding DNA: TGTGCCAGCAGCGCTCCCGGGACAGCCAACACTGAAGCTTTCTTT. Amino acid sequence: CASSAPGTANTEAFF.

This chain connects TRBV20-1 to TRBJ2-3; D is ambiguous. This CDR3 is 13 amino acids long. Trimming pared 3 bases from V and 0 bases from J, leaving 7 bases between. Germline CDR1 and CDR2: DFQATT and SNEGSKA (reference sequence). The CDR3 sequence is CSARESSTDTQYF. The CDR3 DNA reads as TGCAGTGCTAGGGAGTCTAGCACAGATACGCAGTATTTT.

In this sample, this clonotype turned up a few times. The V and J genes are TRBV5-5 and TRBJ2-5; no clear D gene. With 4 bases removed from V and 6 bases from J, the gap between germline ends came to 25 bases. CDR1 and CDR2 from the germline V gene are SGHKS and YYEKEE (reference sequence). This CDR3 is 17 amino acids long. In nucleotides, the CDR3 is TGTGCCAGCAGCCTAATTTCTCTGCCGCAAGTCAGGAAGACCCAGTACTTC. Translating it yields CASSLISLPQVRKTQYF.

This clonotype occurred a few times. The chain employs TRBV29-1 and TRBJ2-7; TRBD1 matches 8 bases. J lost 4 bases, V lost 0 bases, and 8 bases had no gene match. This CDR3 has 15 amino acids. Germline assignment: CDR1 SQVTM and CDR2 ANQGSEA. CDR3 nucleotides: TGCAGCGTTGAAGATCGACAGGGGTTTCCATACGAGCAGTACTTC. Its protein is CSVEDRQGFPYEQYF.

The chain combines TRBV27 with TRBJ2-7, with no clear D. This CDR3 has 14 residues. Trimming pared 4 bases from V and 0 bases from J, leaving 10 bases between. Germline V gene data show CDR1 as MNHEY and CDR2 as SMNVEV (reference sequence). The CDR3 DNA sequence: TGTGCCAGCAGTTCGGACGGTACCTCCTACGAGCAGTACTTC. As protein: CASSSDGTSYEQYF.

This chain links TRBV5-1 with TRBJ2-1, with a tentative D call TRBD2 (5 bases). V lost 1 base, J lost 8 bases, and 16 bases lay in between. Germline values: CDR1 SGHRS, CDR2 YFSETQ. This CDR3 region has 15 residues. CDR3 bases: TGCGCCAGCAGCTTGCGGGCTAGCAGTATGGATGAGCAGTTCTTC. Encoded protein: CASSLRASSMDEQFF.

The chain carries TRBV29-1 and TRBJ2-7; D possibly uses TRBD1 or TRBD2 (5 bases each). The V end was cut by 4 bases, the J end by 0 bases, with 13 bases between. Germline CDR1 is SQVTM and CDR2 is ANQGSEA. This CDR3 has 14 amino acids. CDR3 residues: CSVVTGRDSYEQYF. The CDR3 DNA is TGCAGCGTTGTTACGGGACGGGACTCCTACGAGCAGTACTTC.

The chain employs TRBV9 and TRBJ2-5; the D gene is possibly TRBD2 (6 bases). The CDR3 contains 13 residues. CDR1 SGDLS and CDR2 YYNGEE come from the germline V gene. Trimming cost V 0 bases and J 11 bases, with 14 bases left between them. CDR3 DNA: TGTGCCAGCAGCGTAGCTACCGGGAGAGAGCAGTACTTC. It translates to CASSVATGREQYF.

This clonotype was seen a handful of times. J is TRBJ1-2 and V is TRBV29-1; tentative D call: TRBD1 (6 bases). The V gene lost 1 base and the J gene lost 5 bases, with 8 bases spanning the gap. The V gene's germline CDR1 is SQVTM and CDR2 ANQGSEA. This CDR3 has 12 residues. CDR3 sequence: CSVEARGYGYTF. The CDR3 DNA reads as TGCAGCGTTGAAGCCAGGGGATATGGCTACACCTTC.

This clonotype was seen only once. The rearrangement links TRBV5-1 to TRBJ2-1; 16 bases agree with TRBD2. CDR1 is SGHRS and CDR2 is YFSETQ in the germline V gene. The trim removed 4 bases at V and 14 bases at J, leaving 6 bases unmatched. The CDR3 has 14 residues. CDR3 region: CASSPGTSGGAEFF. The CDR3 DNA is TGCGCCAGCAGCCCCGGGACTAGCGGGGGGGCAGAGTTCTTC.

The gene calls are TRBV7-9 and TRBJ1-4; TRBD1 aligns across 7 bases. The CDR3 covers 20 residues. Germline loops: CDR1 SEHNR, CDR2 FQNEAQ (reference sequence). V shed 5 bases, J shed 3 bases, and the junction held 21 bases outside the gene matches. For the CDR3, the DNA is TGTGCCAGCAGCGTCCTCGTCGCCGGAGTACAGGGGTTTTCTAATGAAAAACTGTTTTTT. Protein product: CASSVLVAGVQGFSNEKLFF.

The genes are TRBV29-1 and TRBJ2-5; D uncertain. Germline V lookup: CDR1 SQVTM, CDR2 ANQGSEA. Trimming took off 5 bases at V and 5 bases at J, with 18 bases between the two ends. CDR3 length: 14 amino acids. The CDR3 DNA follows: TGCAGCGTTAGCCTTATGACGCCCGGGGAGACCCAGTACTTC. It codes for CSVSLMTPGETQYF.

The chain combines TRBV10-3 with TRBJ2-7; D might be TRBD1 or TRBD2, each matching 5 bases. CDR3 length: 13 residues. The ends were cut back, 0 bases at V and 6 bases at J, with 9 bases in the middle. Germline values: CDR1 ENHRY, CDR2 SYGVKD. The CDR3 is CAISESGVGEQYF. The CDR3 DNA reads TGTGCCATCAGTGAGTCGGGGGTGGGCGAGCAGTACTTC.

V is TRBV20-1 and J is TRBJ1-2; D not certain. The CDR3 extends over 11 amino acids. Trimming took off 3 bases at V and 7 bases at J, with 9 bases between the two ends. Germline V gives CDR1 DFQATT, CDR2 SNEGSKA (reference sequence). The CDR3 bases are TGCAGTGCTAGTAAGCCTCCTGGCTACACCTTC. Protein product: CSASKPPGYTF.

The table lists this clonotype with a few counts. This chain uses TRBV20-1 with TRBJ1-2, with 8 bases lining up with TRBD1. CDR1 and CDR2 from the germline V gene are DFQATT and SNEGSKA (reference sequence). V trimming: 5 bases; J trimming: 8 bases; junction bases outside the gene matches: 16. CDR3 size: 15 residues. The CDR3, as DNA: TGCAGTGCTCAATCGGACAGGGACCCACTGGGGGGCTACACCTTC. It specifies CSAQSDRDPLGGYTF.

This chain uses TRBV12-3 or TRBV12-4 with TRBJ2-7; D gene ambiguous. This CDR3 spans 14 amino acids. Trimming pared 6 bases from V and 0 bases from J, leaving 12 bases between. Written as DNA, the CDR3 is TGTGCCAGCAGCCGACTGTCAAGCTCCTACGAGCAGTACTTC. It translates to CASSRLSSSYEQYF.

The chain joins TRBV6-4 to TRBJ2-7; TRBD2 aligns across 13 bases. The V gene end was trimmed by 10 bases and the J gene end by 2 bases; junction bases not matched to a gene: 20. Germline CDR1 is MRHNA and CDR2 is SNTAGT. This CDR3 comprises 19 residues. The CDR3 is CANDADRGMTSGRTYEQYF. The CDR3 DNA sequence: TGTGCCAACGACGCCGACAGGGGGATGACTAGCGGGAGGACCTACGAGCAGTACTTC.

This clonotype was detected a few times. The chain combines TRBV20-1 with TRBJ2-7; D remains unclear. The J call could be wrong; TRBJ2-5 is a better fit for the DNA end. Looked up from germline, CDR1 is DFQATT and CDR2 is SNEGSKA (reference sequence). The CDR3 has 15 residues. In nucleotides, the CDR3 is TGCAGTGCTAATCCAACCCGGCCAAAGGAAGAGACCCAGTACTTC. It is translated as CSANPTRPKEETQYF.

The rearrangement joins TRBV6-1 to TRBJ2-3; TRBD1 agrees at 7 bases. The CDR3 has 14 amino acids. The trim removed 3 bases at V and 3 bases at J, leaving 3 bases unmatched. Germline V gives CDR1 MNHNS, CDR2 SASEGT. This CDR3 reads CASSEIQGTDTQYF. The CDR3 nucleotides are TGTGCCAGCAGTGAGATACAGGGGACAGATACGCAGTATTTT.

This clonotype showed up just a few times. This chain joins TRBV20-1 and TRBJ2-7; no firm D call. This CDR3 contains 12 residues. Germline V gene sequence: CDR1 DFQATT, CDR2 SNEGSKA (reference sequence). Trimming took 4 bases from V and 1 from J, leaving 8 bases between them. CDR3 residues: CSANDGSYEQYF. DNA for the CDR3: TGCAGTGCTAACGACGGTTCCTACGAGCAGTACTTC.

This clonotype was seen only a few times. The gene calls are TRBV4-1 and TRBJ1-5, with D possibly being TRBD1 (5 bases). V shed 4 bases and J shed 6 bases, with 16 bases lying between them. In germline, CDR1 is MGHRA, CDR2 YSYEKL. The CDR3 has 15 residues. The chain's CDR3 is CASSLTAGPGQPQHF. The DNA of the CDR3 is TGCGCCAGCAGCCTGACGGCGGGGCCGGGTCAGCCCCAGCATTTT.